A single sample is the source of the 15 T cell receptor beta chains below, sequenced in a study of cytomegalovirus exposure and HLA in healthy donors. 60 Vbeta and 13 Jbeta primers were used in PCR. Generated by immunoSEQ multiplex PCR, the TCRdb table keeps only in-frame clones and is missing some. The sample comprises around 170,000 clones, about three quarters of which are singletons, and 6.5% to 9% rests with the top ten. The sequencing input was PBMCs. The receptors here all came from a woman between 40 and 50 years old in good health and CMV-seropositive.

The chain joins TRBV11-1 to TRBJ1-1; 8 bases map to TRBD1. CDR3 size: 17 residues. Germline V CDR1 and CDR2: SGHAT, FQDESV (reference sequence). J lost 1 base, V lost 5 bases, and 12 bases had no gene match. The CDR3 DNA follows: TGTGCCAGCAGCGAAAGTCCCGGGACAGGACCGAACACTGAAGCTTTCTTT. It specifies CASSESPGTGPNTEAFF.

The chain carries TRBV12-2 and TRBJ2-1; TRBD1, the table's D call, lacks a check against the DNA. TRBV12-2 is a known pseudogene. This CDR3 contains 19 residues. DNA of the CDR3: TGTGCAAGGGCATTCCCGAGATGGTACCGGGACAGCTCCTACAATGAGCAGTTCTTC. Its protein is CARAFPRWYRDSSYNEQFF.

This sequence joins TRBV6-6 and TRBJ2-7, with 7 positions matching TRBD1. Germline V CDR1 and CDR2: MNHNY, SVGAGI (reference sequence). Trimming took 4 bases from V and 5 from J; bases not matched to a gene: 11. The CDR3 loop spans 15 amino acids. The CDR3, as DNA: TGTGCCAGCAGTTTTAGACAGGGTAAAGACCACGAGCAGTACTTC. Translation: CASSFRQGKDHEQYF.

Turning to this clone: At one end the junction does not follow the germline gene, possibly because of a read error. CDR3 residues: CSALGSPRSGANGLTF. The CDR3, as DNA: TGCAGCGCGCTTGGCAGTCCTCGCTCTGGGGCCAACGGCCTGACTTTC. V is TRBV29-1 and J is TRBJ2-6; tentative D call: TRBD1 (5 bases). The germline gives CDR1 SQVTM, CDR2 ANQGSEA. The CDR3 runs to 16 residues. Variable domain in full (rest from reference TRBV29-1 and TRBJ2-6): SAVISQKPSRDICQRGTSLTIQCQVDSQVTMMFWYRQQPGQSLTLIATANQGSEATYESGFVIDKFPISRPNLTFSTLTVSNMSPEDSSIYLCSALGSPRSGANGLTFGAGSRLTVL.

V and J are TRBV4-3 and TRBJ1-4; D uncertain. The germline V and J ends were trimmed by 0 bases and 8 bases, with 16 bases remaining between them. There are 16 residues in the CDR3. The germline V gene has CDR1 LGHNA and CDR2 YSLEER. The CDR3 loop is CASSQDPAGGREKLFF. The CDR3 DNA follows: TGCGCCAGCAGCCAAGATCCGGCGGGTGGTCGAGAAAAACTGTTTTTT.

In its sample, this clone was seen a few times. The CDR3 is CASRPYGNTEAFF. In DNA, the CDR3 is TGTGCCAGCAGACCTTACGGGAACACTGAAGCTTTCTTT. This chain connects TRBV27 to TRBJ1-1; D unresolved. Germline V gives CDR1 MNHEY, CDR2 SMNVEV (reference sequence). The CDR3 is 13 residues long. V was trimmed by 6 bases and J by 1 base, leaving 9 bases between them.

The chain employs TRBV6-1 and TRBJ2-3, with 7 bases that match TRBD1. CDR1 is MNHNS, CDR2 SASEGT, per germline. V trimming: 6 bases; J trimming: 0 bases; junction bases outside the gene matches: 6. The CDR3 has 15 residues. The CDR3 loop reads CASSLDRVSTDTQYF. Written as DNA, the CDR3 is TGTGCCAGCAGCCTAGACAGGGTCAGCACAGATACGCAGTATTTT.

The chain joins TRBV30 to TRBJ2-3; 15 nucleotides agree with TRBD2. The CDR3 extends over 17 amino acids. Germline-derived CDR1 and CDR2 are GTSNPN and SVGIG (reference sequence). The V and J ends lost 4 bases and 6 bases, in that order; junction bases with no gene match: 11. CDR3 sequence (DNA): TGTGCCTGGACCGTAAAAGGACTAGCGGGGGGGTACGATACGCAGTATTTT. Its protein product is CAWTVKGLAGGYDTQYF.

This chain joins TRBV5-6 and TRBJ1-3, with TRBD1 as a possible D gene (6 bases). CDR1 SGHDT and CDR2 YYEEEE come from the germline V gene. Deletions cut 3 bases from V and 4 bases from J, with 17 bases between. There are 16 residues in the CDR3. This chain's CDR3 is CASSSGQRVLGNTIYF. CDR3 sequence (DNA): TGTGCCAGCAGCTCCGGACAGCGTGTACTCGGAAACACCATATATTTT.

The chain uses TRBV28 and TRBJ2-2; D perhaps matches TRBD2 (6 bases). Germline CDR1 is MDHEN and CDR2 is SYDVKM. Trimming pared 1 base from V and 4 bases from J, leaving 16 bases between. The CDR3 runs to 17 residues. CDR3 bases: TGTGCCAGCAGTTTATTTTCGGGCGGGGTTAGCACCGGGGAGCTGTTTTTT. It yields the protein CASSLFSGGVSTGELFF.

The V gene is TRBV15, the J gene TRBJ1-2, with TRBD1 matching over 8 bases. V was pared by 1 base and J by 0 bases, with 10 bases of the junction left unmatched. The CDR3 is 18 residues long. Germline-derived CDR1 and CDR2 are LNHNV and YYDKDF (reference sequence). The CDR3 coding sequence is TGTGCCACCAGCAGAGGGGGCTCGGGACAGGCGGCTAACTATGGCTACACCTTC. This translates into CATSRGGSGQAANYGYTF.

The V and J genes are TRBV28 and TRBJ1-1; unclear D gene. Trimming pared 5 bases from V and 1 base from J, leaving 5 bases between. The germline gives CDR1 MDHEN, CDR2 SYDVKM. CDR3 length: 12 amino acids. The CDR3 loop is CASSNRNTEAFF. The CDR3 nucleotides are TGTGCCAGCAGTAATCGGAACACTGAAGCTTTCTTT.

The chain has TRBV7-8 and TRBJ1-2, with TRBD1 matching 7 bases. Germline V gene sequence: CDR1 SGHVS, CDR2 FQNEAQ. This CDR3 contains 13 residues. The V gene end was trimmed by 3 bases and the J gene end by 4 bases; junction bases not matched to a gene: 2. Here the CDR3 DNA reads TGTGCCAGCAGCTTCAGGGGGGCCTATGGCTACACCTTC. Protein sequence: CASSFRGAYGYTF.

This chain joins TRBV5-4 and TRBJ2-2, with a weak D call TRBD1 (6 bases). The V and J ends lost 4 bases and 5 bases respectively, with 12 bases between them. There are 14 residues in the CDR3. Germline lookup yields CDR1 SGHNT and CDR2 YYREEE (reference sequence). CDR3 sequence: CASSLDDRTGELFF. DNA for the CDR3: TGTGCCAGCAGCCTCGATGACAGGACCGGGGAGCTGTTTTTT.

J is TRBJ2-7 and V is TRBV5-4; TRBD2 might be the D (6 bases). Trimming took off 4 bases at V and 6 bases at J, with 17 bases between the two ends. The CDR3 covers 14 residues. Germline assignment: CDR1 SGHNT and CDR2 YYREEE (reference sequence). The CDR3 DNA is TGTGCCAGCAGCGCGGGACCGTCGCGGATCGAGCAGTACTTC. Residues: CASSAGPSRIEQYF.